The rows below give T cell receptor beta chains drawn from one sample of a study of T cell clonotyping in hematopoietic cell transplantation. Here immunoSEQ multiplex PCR was the method, and the copy in TCRdb shows in-frame clones only, minus some. Here the sample spans about 19,000 clones, approximately 79% being singletons. Material: peripheral blood mononuclear cells. The receptors were gathered from a man aged 55 to 70 in good health. Some clones in this sample may be carry-over from other donors' samples. CDR3s include the opening cysteine and the closing phenylalanine or tryptophan. A D gene is named only where the DNA matches it firmly. The size field is filled for only some rows; it gives once, few, many or a size class.

NA,TRBJ2-5,medium-sized,TRBV19,TGTGCGACGGGGGAGAACCAAGAGACCCAGTACTTC,CATGENQETQYF
NA,TRBJ2-2,NA,TRBV6-5,TGTGCCAGCAGTTACGTCTCGGGTGCGGGCGGGGAGCTGTTTTTT,CASSYVSGAGGELFF
NA,TRBJ2-4,few,TRBV19,TGTGCCAGTAGTACGCAGGCGATAGCCAAAAACATTCAGTACTTC,CASSTQAIAKNIQYF
NA,TRBJ2-7,few,TRBV28,TGTGCCAGCAACCAGGACTACTCCTACGAGCAGTACTTC,CASNQDYSYEQYF
NA,TRBJ1-3,NA,TRBV4-3,TGCGCCAGCAGCCAAAGTAGTGGCACCCGTGGTGGAAACACCATATATTTT,CASSQSSGTRGGNTIYF
NA,TRBJ1-5,NA,TRBV30,TGTGCCTGGAGTTCCACAGGGAACAGTCAGCCCCAGCATTTT,CAWSSTGNSQPQHF
NA,TRBJ1-2,NA,TRBV29-1,TGCAGCGTTGAAGATCACGGCTTTTTTTCGTTTGGCTACACCTTC,CSVEDHGFFSFGYTF
NA,TRBJ2-3,NA,TRBV7-6,TGTGCCAGCAGCGGGCGGAACACAGATACGCAGTATTTT,CASSGRNTDTQYF
NA,TRBJ1-1,once,TRBV28,TGTGCCAGCAGTTTAGGAGGGGATCAGCACACTGAAGCTTTCTTT,CASSLGGDQHTEAFF
TRBD1,TRBJ2-7,NA,TRBV2,TGTGCCTCAACGACAGGGGACGAGCAGTACTTC,CASTTGDEQYF
NA,TRBJ2-7,NA,TRBV5-6,TGTGCCAGCAGCATGGACAGCTCCTACGAGCAGTACTTC,CASSMDSSYEQYF
TRBD1,TRBJ2-5,NA,TRBV5-6,TGTGCCAGCAGCTTTGCCAGGGGGGAGACCCAGTACTTC,CASSFARGETQYF
NA,TRBJ1-1,NA,TRBV30,TGTGCCTGGACTACAGGGTGGAACACTGAAGCTTTCTTT,CAWTTGWNTEAFF
NA,TRBJ1-1,NA,TRBV11-2,TGTGCCAGCAGCTTATACGGTGATGGTCAAGCTTTCTTT,CASSLYGDGQAFF
NA,TRBJ1-2,NA,TRBV4-3,TGCGCCAGCAGCCTCTCGAGAGGGGCCGAGATTGACTATGGCTACACCTTC,CASSLSRGAEIDYGYTF
NA,TRBJ1-5,NA,TRBV10-3,TGTGCCACCTCCGCGGGGGCCCAAGGACAGCCCCAGCATTTT,CATSAGAQGQPQHF
TRBD1,TRBJ1-5,NA,TRBV6-1,TGTGCCAGCAGTGAGGTCACAGGGGTCCATCAGCCCCAGCATTTT,CASSEVTGVHQPQHF
TRBD1,TRBJ1-1,NA,TRBV27,TGTGCCAGCAGCGAACAGGGGGCAGGATACACTGAAGCTTTCTTT,CASSEQGAGYTEAFF
NA,TRBJ2-7,NA,TRBV5-8,TGTGCCAGCACACAACAGGGCTACGAGCAGTACTTC,CASTQQGYEQYF
TRBD2,TRBJ2-2,NA,TRBV11-3,TGTGCCAGCAGCTTAGGGTTGGGGCTAGCGGGACTTCCGAACACCGGGGAGCTGTTTTTT,CASSLGLGLAGLPNTGELFF
NA,TRBJ1-5,NA,TRBV5-1,TGCGCCAGCAGCTTAGGGACACCTAATCAGCCCCAGCATTTT,CASSLGTPNQPQHF
NA,TRBJ1-1,NA,TRBV9,TGTGCCAGCGGCCCCTCGATTTTTGCAGATGAAGCTTTCTTT,CASGPSIFADEAFF
NA,TRBJ2-7,NA,TRBV29-1,TGCAGCGTTAGGACAGCCTCCTACGAGCAGTACTTC,CSVRTASYEQYF
NA,TRBJ1-4,NA,TRBV29-1,TGCAGCGCATACACGACTAATGAAAAACTGTTTTTT,CSAYTTNEKLFF
TRBD1,TRBJ2-2,NA,TRBV6-5,TGTGCCAGCAGCCTGGGACAGCCTCTTGGGGGGGAGCTGTTTTTT,CASSLGQPLGGELFF
NA,TRBJ2-7,few,TRBV28,TGTGCCAGCAGTTTTGGTCGGTACGAGCAGTACTTC,CASSFGRYEQYF
NA,TRBJ1-6,NA,TRBV11-2,TGTGCCAGCAGCTTAGTGGGGGGGAGTCATTCACCCCTCCACTTT,CASSLVGGSHSPLHF
TRBD2,TRBJ2-3,few,TRBV19,TGTGCCAGTAGTGATAGCGGGGGAGGGGGCACAGATACGCAGTATTTT,CASSDSGGGGTDTQYF
TRBD1,TRBJ2-1,NA,TRBV4-3,TGCGCCAGCAGCCAAGATCTACTTAGGGGGCATGAGCAGTTCTTC,CASSQDLLRGHEQFF
TRBD1,TRBJ1-2,once,TRBV6-6,TGTGCCAGCAGTTACCCGACACAGGGGGCGTCTGGCTACACCTTC,CASSYPTQGASGYTF
NA,TRBJ1-5,NA,TRBV5-4,TGTGCCAGCAGCCCCGGGCTTAATCAGCCCCAGCATTTT,CASSPGLNQPQHF
NA,TRBJ2-1,once,TRBV28,TGTGCCAGCAGCACACTTCTATTAGAGCAGTTCTTC,CASSTLLLEQFF
TRBD1,TRBJ1-2,NA,TRBV9,TGTGCCAGCAGCGCCCGGACAGGGGCCCTCCTCGGCTACACCTTC,CASSARTGALLGYTF
NA,TRBJ1-1,NA,TRBV4-2,TGTGCCAGCAGCCAAGATAGCGGGAGGGGCCTTTCCCAGAACACTGAAGCTTTCTTT,CASSQDSGRGLSQNTEAFF
NA,TRBJ2-3,NA,TRBV5-1,TGCGCCAGCAGCTGGGGTTGGGGCGGGGTTACAGATACGCAGTATTTT,CASSWGWGGVTDTQYF
NA,TRBJ1-4,few,TRBV19,TGTGCCAGTAGTATAGAACAGCTTGCTAATGAAAAACTGTTTTTT,CASSIEQLANEKLFF
NA,TRBJ2-7,NA,TRBV29-1,TGCAGCGTTACCAGGGGCCACTACGAGCAGTACTTC,CSVTRGHYEQYF
TRBD2,TRBJ2-1,NA,TRBV7-2,TGTGCCAGCAGCTCATCATCCGGACTAGCTGGCGAGCAGTTCTTC,CASSSSSGLAGEQFF
TRBD2,TRBJ2-1,NA,TRBV11-2,TGTGCCAGCGCCCCCGGGAGGCCCTACAATGAGCAGTTCTTC,CASAPGRPYNEQFF
NA,TRBJ2-7,few,TRBV28,TGTGCCAGCAGTTACGTGGGGTGCGAGCAGTACTTC,CASSYVGCEQYF
NA,TRBJ1-6,NA,TRBV30,TGTGCCTGGATGGACCACCCAGGGGCACCCCTCCACTTT,CAWMDHPGAPLHF
TRBD2,TRBJ2-7,NA,TRBV19,TGTGCCAGTAGTAAAAAAGGACTAGCGGGGGACTACGAGCAGTACTTC,CASSKKGLAGDYEQYF
NA,TRBJ1-4,NA,TRBV4-3,TGCGCCAGCAGCCAAAGTTACTTCCGAGGGTCAACTAATGAAAAACTGTTTTTT,CASSQSYFRGSTNEKLFF
TRBD1,TRBJ2-7,NA,TRBV29-1,TGCAGCGTGTCCCGGGGGACAGGGCTCTACGAGCAGTACTTC,CSVSRGTGLYEQYF
TRBD1,TRBJ2-4,NA,TRBV29-1,TGCAGCGTTATCAACCGGGACAGGGGGTACGTTCAGTACTTC,CSVINRDRGYVQYF
NA,TRBJ2-1,NA,TRBV5-8,TGTGCCAGCAGCTTCGAGGGACTGATGACACTGAGCTCCTACAATGAGCAGTTCTTC,CASSFEGLMTLSSYNEQFF
NA,TRBJ2-7,NA,TRBV28,TGTGCCAGCAGTCAACTCCTCAGGGGCACCTCCTACGAGCAGTACTTC,CASSQLLRGTSYEQYF
NA,TRBJ1-2,NA,TRBV30,TGTGCCTGGAGTTTAATCGGGATAGGGGGCTACACCTTC,CAWSLIGIGGYTF
TRBD1,TRBJ1-3,NA,TRBV5-8,TGTGCCAGCAGCTTGGGGACAGGGGTTGGAAACACCATATATTTT,CASSLGTGVGNTIYF
NA,TRBJ2-7,NA,TRBV6-5,TGTGCCAGCAGTTCTGACAGGAACACGCTCGAGCAGTACTTC,CASSSDRNTLEQYF
TRBD1,TRBJ1-2,NA,TRBV7-2,TGTGCCAGCAGCCTTCGACAGGGGACTGGCTACACCTTC,CASSLRQGTGYTF
TRBD1,TRBJ1-1,few,TRBV9,TGTGCCAGCAATGGGGACAGCACTGAAGCTTTCTTT,CASNGDSTEAFF
NA,TRBJ1-5,few,TRBV5-1,TGCGCCAGCAGCTTGGGGCAGGGCCAAAATCAGCCCCAGCATTTT,CASSLGQGQNQPQHF
NA,TRBJ1-2,once,TRBV7-9,TGTGCCAGCAGCTCCCGGGGGGCATCAGGGGCTAACTATGGCTACACCTTC,CASSSRGASGANYGYTF
NA,TRBJ2-6,NA,TRBV19,TGTGCCAGTCGAAGGGAAGCTGGGGCCAACGTCCTGACTTTC,CASRREAGANVLTF
TRBD1,TRBJ2-7,NA,TRBV7-2,TGTGCCAGCAGCTGGGACAGGGTAAGCTACGAGCAGTACTTC,CASSWDRVSYEQYF
NA,TRBJ1-6,NA,TRBV5-1,TGCGCCAGCAGCTTGGCGTCTGCATCTAGCTCCTATAATTCACCCCTCCACTTT,CASSLASASSSYNSPLHF
NA,TRBJ2-7,few,TRBV2,TGTGCCAGCAGTGAAGTTCGGCTCAAGAGGTACGAGCAGTACTTC,CASSEVRLKRYEQYF
NA,TRBJ1-1,NA,TRBV5-6,TGTGCCAGCAGAACGCCAGGGGTTGAAGCTTTCTTT,CASRTPGVEAFF